This TCR beta chain was recovered during a study of CD8+CD57+ T cells in acquired aplastic anemia. Study-level information: DNA recovered from sorted CD4+ and CD8+ cells had a mean of approximately 3.2 ug.

This clonotype was observed at least ten times. Patients who underwent sequencing had shown CD8+CD57+ cell expansion by flow cytometry. Therapy had not been given to patients before blood sampling. Genomic DNA, the template, was used for profiling of the TCR beta VDJ and CDR3. TCRdb ran MiXCR on the reads and lists one entry per CDR3 protein. The sample lists under 350,000 distinct CDR3 sequences; 45% to 65% were seen once. V was pared by 4 bases and J by 0 bases, with 13 bases of the junction left unmatched. The germline CDR1 and CDR2 sequences are LNHDA and SQIVND (reference sequence). This CDR3 has 20 residues.

The sequence was collected from a human donor with aplastic anemia. The V and J genes are TRBV19 and TRBJ2-1, with TRBD2 matching over 12 bases. The sequenced sample consisted of sorted CD4+, CD8+, or CD8+CD57+ T cells (not recorded which) from PBMCs. DNA for the CDR3: TGTGCCAGTAGTAGACTCCGACTAGCGGGGGCCCCGAGCTCCTACAATGAGCAGTTCTTC. It encodes CASSRLRLAGAPSSYNEQFF.